A single sample gave rise to the 2 T cell receptor beta chains below, sequenced in a study of shared clonotypes between healthy human individuals. Only in-frame clones appear in the TCRdb table, and some are missing; sequencing was by immunoSEQ multiplex PCR. This sample has about 2 million clones; roughly 95% occur once, and the top ten carry roughly 0.13%. Sequenced material: naive CD4+ T cells sorted from blood. Documented subset: CD45RA+ positively selected. These receptors were obtained from a man aged 18 to 29 in good health.

This CDR3 reads CASSAETGLGEAFF. The CDR3 DNA is TGTGCCAGCTCAGCCGAGACCGGGTTAGGTGAAGCTTTCTTT. The chain carries TRBV18 and TRBJ1-1; D unclear. The germline CDR1 and CDR2 sequences are KGHSH and LQKENI. Trimming pared 5 bases from V and 7 bases from J, leaving 17 bases between. CDR3 size: 14 residues.

This chain joins TRBV7-2 and TRBJ2-3; D is unresolved. From germline, CDR1 is SGHTA and CDR2 FQGNSA. The CDR3 runs 15 residues. Trimming took 2 bases from V and 2 from J, leaving 11 bases between them. CDR3 sequence reads: CASSLRPAVTDTQYF. Here the CDR3 DNA reads TGTGCCAGCAGCTTACGACCGGCGGTCACAGATACGCAGTATTTT. The variable domain in full, with the rest retrieved from reference TRBV7-2 and TRBJ2-3, is GAGVSQSPSNKVTEKGKDVELRCDPISGHTALYWYRQSLGQGLEFLIYFQGNSAPDKSGLPSDRFSAERTGGSVSTLTIQRTQQEDSAVYLCASSLRPAVTDTQYFGPGTRLTVL.